The rows below give T cell receptor beta chains drawn from one sample of a study of memory CD8 T cells in hepatitis C reinfection. TCRdb's copy holds only in-frame clones and misses some; the assay was immunoSEQ multiplex PCR. The sample contains just over 45,000 clones, 85% to 90% of which appear only once. What was sequenced was naive CD8+ T cells sorted from blood. The receptors were gathered from a man younger than 30 with hepatitis C virus infection. Each CDR3 is given with its conserved first and last residue. A D gene is named only where the DNA matches it firmly. A row's size may be missing; if present it is once, few, many or a size class.

>TRBV12-5|-|TRBJ2-5|-
TGTGCTAGTGGCCTACAAAGCCTAGCCGGGGAGACCCAGTACTTC
CASGLQSLAGETQYF
>TRBV12-5|-|TRBJ1-5|-
TGTGCTAGTGACTTAGAAAACAGCAATCAGCCCCAGCATTTT
CASDLENSNQPQHF
>TRBV28|-|TRBJ1-5|-
TGTGCCAGCAGTCCAGTGTTTGATCAGCCCCAGCATTTT
CASSPVFDQPQHF
>TRBV4-1|-|TRBJ2-7|-
TGCGCCAGCAGCCAGGATGTAGCGAGTACCTCCTACGAGCAGTACTTC
CASSQDVASTSYEQYF
>TRBV6-1|-|TRBJ1-1|-
TGTGCCAGCAGGGGGAGGGTAAACACTGAAGCTTTCTTT
CASRGRVNTEAFF
>TRBV4-1|-|TRBJ2-1|-
TGCGCCAGCAGCCAAGTATTTTTGGGCGAGCAGTTCTTC
CASSQVFLGEQFF
>TRBV19|TRBD2|TRBJ2-1|-
TGTGCCAGTAGTATCGTTAGCGGGACCTACAATGAGCAGTTCTTC
CASSIVSGTYNEQFF
>TRBV4-1|-|TRBJ2-6|-
TGCGCCAGCAGCCAAGACGGAGGTGGGGCCAACGTCCTGACTTTC
CASSQDGGGANVLTF
>TRBV5-1|TRBD1|TRBJ1-2|-
TGCGCCAGCAGCCCCCTTGGGACAGCTTATGGCTACACCTTC
CASSPLGTAYGYTF
>TRBV9|TRBD2|TRBJ2-3|-
TGTGCCAGCAGCTATAGCGGGAGCGGCACAGATACGCAGTATTTT
CASSYSGSGTDTQYF
>TRBV5-4|-|TRBJ2-1|-
TGTGCCAGCAGCTTGGACTTTAACAATGAGCAGTTCTTC
CASSLDFNNEQFF
>TRBV5-1|TRBD1|TRBJ1-1|once
TGCGCCAGCAGCCCCGGCACAGGGGGCCTAAACACTGAAGCTTTCTTT
CASSPGTGGLNTEAFF
>TRBV5-4|-|TRBJ1-1|-
TGTGCCAGCAGCTACCCGGAGACTGAAGCTTTCTTT
CASSYPETEAFF
>TRBV7-2|TRBD2|TRBJ2-1|-
TGTGCCAGCAGCCCGGGACTAGGTGAGCAGTTCTTC
CASSPGLGEQFF
>TRBV6-5|-|TRBJ1-1|-
TGTGCCAGCAGAGCCGGGATGAACACTGAAGCTTTCTTT
CASRAGMNTEAFF
>TRBV19|-|TRBJ2-3|-
TGTGCCAGTAGTATGGTGGGCAGAAGCACAGATACGCAGTATTTT
CASSMVGRSTDTQYF
>TRBV19|-|TRBJ2-1|-
TGTGCCAGTGCACAGAGCTCCTACAATGAGCAGTTCTTC
CASAQSSYNEQFF
>TRBV9|-|TRBJ2-1|-
TGTGCCAGCAGTGCCTTCGGGGCGGGAAACTATGAGCAGTTCTTC
CASSAFGAGNYEQFF
>TRBV5-1|-|TRBJ2-7|-
TGCGCCAGCAGCGAGGGATCCTACGAGCAGTACTTC
CASSEGSYEQYF
>TRBV4-3|TRBD2|TRBJ2-3|-
TGCGCCAGCAGCCAAGATCTACTAGCGGGGGCCACAGATACGCAGTATTTT
CASSQDLLAGATDTQYF
>TRBV4-3|-|TRBJ1-2|-
TGCGCCAGCAGCCAAGACCAGGTGGCCAACTATGGCTACACCTTC
CASSQDQVANYGYTF
>TRBV9|-|TRBJ2-1|-
TGTGCCAGCAGCGTAGCCGCAGGCAAGAATGAGCAGTTCTTC
CASSVAAGKNEQFF
>TRBV30|TRBD2|TRBJ2-2|-
TGTGCCTGGACCGGGACTAGCGGGGGCAGCTACACCGGGGAGCTGTTTTTT
CAWTGTSGGSYTGELFF
>TRBV4-1|-|TRBJ2-1|once
TGCGCCAGCAGCCAAGATTCAGGAACATTCTACAATGAGCAGTTCTTC
CASSQDSGTFYNEQFF
>TRBV30|TRBD2|TRBJ2-5|-
TGTGCCTGGAGTGTACTAGGTGTTCGGGGGGGCCAGACCCAGTACTTC
CAWSVLGVRGGQTQYF
>TRBV29-1|TRBD2|TRBJ2-7|-
TGCAGCGTTTGGGGACTAGCGGGAGAATACGAGCAGTACTTC
CSVWGLAGEYEQYF
>TRBV11-2|TRBD2|TRBJ2-5|-
TGTGCCAGCAGGCCTCGGACTAGCGGATTCCAAGAGACCCAGTACTTC
CASRPRTSGFQETQYF
>TRBV19|TRBD1|TRBJ1-4|-
TGTGCCAGTAGTCCCCGACAGGGGTTCGACGCTAATGAAAAACTGTTTTTT
CASSPRQGFDANEKLFF
>TRBV19|TRBD1|TRBJ1-1|-
TGTGCCAGTAGTCCCTGGGACAGGGGCTTGAACACTGAAGCTTTCTTT
CASSPWDRGLNTEAFF
>TRBV5-5|-|TRBJ2-7|-
TGTGCCAGCAGCGCGGAGTCCACCTACGAGCAGTACTTC
CASSAESTYEQYF
>TRBV7-9|-|TRBJ1-5|-
TGTGCCAGCAGCTCCGGGGGTCGCAATCAGCCCCAGCATTTT
CASSSGGRNQPQHF
>TRBV7-6|TRBD2|TRBJ2-2|-
TGTGCCAGCATCTCGTCGGACACTAGCGGCGCCGGGGAGCTGTTTTTT
CASISSDTSGAGELFF
>TRBV5-4|TRBD2|TRBJ2-5|-
TGTGCCGTAGACATAGCGGGAGACGAGAAGACCCAGTACTTC
CAVDIAGDEKTQYF
>TRBV25-1|-|TRBJ1-4|-
TGTGCCAGCAGTGAACAGGGGATTTATGAAAAACTGTTTTTT
CASSEQGIYEKLFF
>TRBV11-2|TRBD2|TRBJ2-1|-
TGTGCCAGCAAAGGGCTAGCGGACTACAATGAGCAGTTCTTC
CASKGLADYNEQFF
>TRBV19|TRBD1|TRBJ2-1|-
TGTGCCAGTAGTATACTTACAGGGGCTAACAATGAGCAGTTCTTC
CASSILTGANNEQFF
>TRBV6-6|TRBD1|TRBJ1-5|-
TGTGCCAGCAGCTCCGACAGGGAGTATCAGCCCCAGCATTTT
CASSSDREYQPQHF
>TRBV15|TRBD2|TRBJ2-7|-
TGTGCCACCAGCGCTCTAGCGGGGAGTTACGAGCAGTACTTC
CATSALAGSYEQYF
>TRBV4-2|TRBD2|TRBJ2-7|once
TGTGCCAGCAGTCCGGGGGGGACCTACGAGCAGTACTTC
CASSPGGTYEQYF